This TCR beta chain was captured by sequencing in a study of T cell clonality in common variable immunodeficiency (dated by TCRdb to between 2014 and 2017). Broader findings and caveats from the paper: CVID subjects shared fewer TCRbeta clones with each other than healthy controls did (p < 0.0001). Even though DNA input was equal, the average per sample came to 75,000 to 95,000 unique sequences for controls compared with 25,000 to 35,000 for CVID samples. CVID TCRbeta sequences were reported to have fewer deletions and N-nucleotide insertions and to lack highly modified clones with 13 or more V deletions. It was noted by the authors that sequencing of the repertoires of T cell subpopulations would be needed to clarify the cause of the increased clonality in CVID. Compared with healthy controls, CVID subjects showed increased TCRbeta clonality (t-test p = 0.018), a feature most characteristic of about a third of subjects. Differences among patients in the CVID cohort limited the correlations between repertoire features and clinical complications.

This clone was counted at least ten times. The antigen this receptor binds is unknown. Standard criteria, namely reduction of serum IgG, IgA and/or IgM below the normal range together with specific antibody deficiency, were applied for the diagnosis of CVID. A total of 44 subjects (approximately 15 female and roughly 30 male; age range roughly 8 to 70 years, mean age around 40) were included in the CVID group. Both CVID patients and healthy controls were predominantly of Caucasian heritage. At the time of study participation, every CVID subject had been on replacement immunoglobulin therapy for one year or longer. At the time of blood collection, no CVID subject was ill or was being treated with immunomodulatory or immunosuppressive medication. From each donor, roughly 4.5 to 9 ml of heparinized peripheral whole blood was collected. Genomic DNA from adults with common variable immune deficiency (CVID) and from healthy adult controls was used for sequencing of TCRbeta CDR3 repertoires. To isolate peripheral blood mononuclear cells, diluted blood was subjected to density centrifugation over Hypaque 1077 or Ficoll-Paque. Genomic DNA was obtained from unsorted mononuclear cells using either Qiagen column purification or a centrifugation-based method.

Equivalent amounts of genomic DNA from CVID and control samples were used as sequencing input. For every sample, a 60 bp segment covering the rearranged TCRbeta CDR3 region was amplified and then sequenced. The immunoSEQ assay, a bias-corrected multiplex PCR combined with high-throughput sequencing, was used for TCRbeta amplification. Regarding the original processing steps: Every unique nucleotide sequence was considered a clone and was annotated with V, D and J genes, copy number and frequency. Sequences were labeled productive if in frame, and non-productive if out of frame or containing stop codons. As previously described, Shannon's entropy was used to calculate clonality. Mean CDR3 Kyte-Doolittle hydropathy was derived from the predicted amino acid sequences of productive clones. Scaled V gene usage was hierarchically clustered using Manhattan distance and complete linkage with the R hclust function. Sharing of clones by CDR3 amino acid sequence was evaluated through resampling of 12 repertoires per group over 100 rounds. The repertoires were searched for 70 published EBV-specific TCRbeta sequences and nearly 250 published CMV-specific TCRbeta sequences. Two CVID samples yielding fewer than 10,000 sequences were excluded from analysis, leaving approximately 40 CVID repertoires. This is the immuneACCESS table as TCRdb keeps it, with only in-frame sequences that have V and J called. A part of the clones is gone; compared with another copy, unresolved V genes explain less than half, and the rest is unexplained. The V and J calls and clone size were taken over from that table, and D and trimming were inferred from the DNA. This sample has tens of thousands of clones in the table, none counted a single time. About 6.1% of the sample is in the top ten clones.

The receptor's source is a human donor with common variable immunodeficiency. The sequenced material came from peripheral blood mononuclear cells.

The CDR3 DNA, read in part, is TGTGCCAGCAGCCTGGGACAGGGTTGGAACAATGAG. Translated, this is CASSLGQGWNNE. The full CDR3 is CASSLGQGWNNEQFF. The chain uses TRBV7-9 and TRBJ2-1; TRBD1 agrees with 9 junctional bases. The observed sequence ends 3 residues before the CDR3 terminus, with the missing tail filled in from the germline J gene. Trimming accounts for 5 bases at V and 5 bases at J, while the number of junction bases matched to no gene is 7. From its cysteine to its phenylalanine, the CDR3 spans 15 amino acids. Shown are 36 bases from within the CDR3, in frame from base 1. CDR1 is given as SEHNR and CDR2 as FQNEAQ, both from the germline V gene (reference sequence).